This paragraph reports one TCR beta chain. Its antigen is not known. For the second PCR, which ran for about 6 to 12 cycles, a sample-barcoded 5' primer and a J-beta primer mix were used. All cDNA molecules were each tagged by a template-switch adaptor with 12 random nucleotides. Researchers report that each sample yielded at least 2.5 million CDR3-containing paired-end reads. TCRdb passed the 5' RACE reads through MiXCR, listing each CDR3 protein once. There are about 570,000 distinct CDR3 sequences in the sample; approximately 25% occur only once, and around 20% lies in the top ten. These data belong to a study of blood T cells in healthy people across ages. General study points: Diversity figures based on one million T cells were deemed too low. With unsorted PBMCs, a conclusive comparison of naive versus antigen-experienced cells was not possible.

The receptor was isolated from a woman between 65 and 79 years old in good health. The sample taken for sequencing was blood.

CDR3 DNA: TGCAGCGTTGGAAAGCGGGGGGGCTACGAGCAGTACTTC. Its protein product is CSVGKRGGYEQYF. The J gene is TRBJ2-7, the V gene TRBV29-1; 10 bases are shared with TRBD2. The length of the CDR3 is 13 residues. V lost 4 bases to trimming and J lost 3 bases; unmatched junction nucleotides: 3. CDR1 is SQVTM, CDR2 ANQGSEA, per germline.